This section outlines one TCR beta chain sequence together with its context. The data were obtained in a study of technical replicates of blood from a handful of donors. The protocol was immunoSEQ multiplex PCR, while the TCRdb copy is restricted to in-frame clones and leaves out a portion. Here the sample spans almost 70,000 clones, about 90% being singletons. The CDR3 runs 15 residues. Per the germline V gene, CDR1 is MNHEY and CDR2 is SVGAGI. V lost 6 bases, J lost 4 bases, and 18 bases lay in between. The V and J genes are TRBV6-5 and TRBJ2-5; D is perhaps TRBD2 (5 bases). The receptor was derived from a human donor in good health. The sample comprised T cells isolated from PBMCs. The CDR3 sequence is CASSAPGRGGETQYF. CDR3 nucleotide sequence: TGTGCCAGCAGCGCCCCCGGTCGGGGTGGAGAGACCCAGTACTTC.